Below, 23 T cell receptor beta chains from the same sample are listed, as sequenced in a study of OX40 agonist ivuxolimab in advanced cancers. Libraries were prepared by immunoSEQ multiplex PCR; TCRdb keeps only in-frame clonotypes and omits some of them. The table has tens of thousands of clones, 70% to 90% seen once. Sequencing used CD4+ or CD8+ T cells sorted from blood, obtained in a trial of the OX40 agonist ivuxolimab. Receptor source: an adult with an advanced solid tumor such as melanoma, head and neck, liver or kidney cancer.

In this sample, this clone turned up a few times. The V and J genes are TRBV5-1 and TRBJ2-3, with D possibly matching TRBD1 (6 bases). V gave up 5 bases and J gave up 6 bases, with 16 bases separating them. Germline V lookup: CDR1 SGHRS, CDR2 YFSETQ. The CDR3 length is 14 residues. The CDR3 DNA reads TGCGCCAGCAGGGCCACGGCAGGGGCCGATACGCAGTATTTT. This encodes CASRATAGADTQYF. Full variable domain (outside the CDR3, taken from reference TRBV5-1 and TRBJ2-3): KAGVTQTPRYLIKTRGQQVTLSCSPISGHRSVSWYQQTPGQGLQFLFEYFSETQRNKGNFPGRFSGRQFSNSRSEMNVSTLELGDSALYLCASRATAGADTQYFGPGTRLTVL.

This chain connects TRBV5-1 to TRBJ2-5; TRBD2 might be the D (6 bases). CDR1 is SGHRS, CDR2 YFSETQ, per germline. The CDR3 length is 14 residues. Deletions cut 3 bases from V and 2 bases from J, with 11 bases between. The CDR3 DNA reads TGCGCCAGCAGCTCGGACTACCTACAAGAGACCCAGTACTTC. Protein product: CASSSDYLQETQYF.

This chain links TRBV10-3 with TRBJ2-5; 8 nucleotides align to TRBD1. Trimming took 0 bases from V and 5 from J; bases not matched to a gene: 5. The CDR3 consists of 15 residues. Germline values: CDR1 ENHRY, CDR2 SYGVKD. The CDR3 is CAISESETGDETQYF. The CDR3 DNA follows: TGTGCCATCAGTGAGTCCGAGACAGGGGACGAGACCCAGTACTTC.

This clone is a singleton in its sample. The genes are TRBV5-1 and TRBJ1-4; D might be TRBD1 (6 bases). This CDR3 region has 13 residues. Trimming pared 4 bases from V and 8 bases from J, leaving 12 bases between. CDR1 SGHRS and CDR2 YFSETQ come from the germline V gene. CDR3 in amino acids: CASSTAGEEKLFF. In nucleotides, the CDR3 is TGCGCCAGCAGCACCGCAGGGGAGGAAAAACTGTTTTTT.

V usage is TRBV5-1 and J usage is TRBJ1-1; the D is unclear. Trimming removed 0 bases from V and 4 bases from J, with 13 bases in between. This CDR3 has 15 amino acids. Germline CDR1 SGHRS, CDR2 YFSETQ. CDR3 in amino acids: CASSLGIQSGTEAFF. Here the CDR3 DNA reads TGCGCCAGCAGCTTGGGAATCCAGTCAGGCACTGAAGCTTTCTTT.

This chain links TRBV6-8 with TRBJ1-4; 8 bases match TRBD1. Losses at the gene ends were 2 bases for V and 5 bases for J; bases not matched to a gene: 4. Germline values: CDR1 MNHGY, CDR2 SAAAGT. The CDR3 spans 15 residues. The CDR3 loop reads CASSYRDRRNEKLFF. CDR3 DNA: TGTGCCAGCAGTTACCGGGACAGGAGAAATGAAAAACTGTTTTTT.

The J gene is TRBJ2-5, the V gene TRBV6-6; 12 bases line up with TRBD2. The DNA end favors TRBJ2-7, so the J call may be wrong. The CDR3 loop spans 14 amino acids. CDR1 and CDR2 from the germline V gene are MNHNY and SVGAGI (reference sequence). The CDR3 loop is CASSPGLAGNEQYF. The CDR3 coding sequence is TGTGCCAGCAGTCCCGGACTAGCGGGAAACGAGCAGTACTTC.

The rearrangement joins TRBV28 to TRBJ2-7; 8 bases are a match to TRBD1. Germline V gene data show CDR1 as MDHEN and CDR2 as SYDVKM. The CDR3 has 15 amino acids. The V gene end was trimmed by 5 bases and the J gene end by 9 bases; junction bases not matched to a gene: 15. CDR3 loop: CASSQIGTGLLVQYF. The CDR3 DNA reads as TGTGCCAGCAGTCAAATCGGGACAGGACTTCTGGTGCAGTACTTC.

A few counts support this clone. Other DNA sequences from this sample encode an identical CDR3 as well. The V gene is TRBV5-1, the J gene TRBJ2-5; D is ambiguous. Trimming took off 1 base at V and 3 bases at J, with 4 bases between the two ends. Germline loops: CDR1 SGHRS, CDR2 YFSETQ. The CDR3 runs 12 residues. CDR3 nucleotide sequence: TGCGCCAGCAGCTTGAGTGAAGAGACCCAGTACTTC. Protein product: CASSLSEETQYF.

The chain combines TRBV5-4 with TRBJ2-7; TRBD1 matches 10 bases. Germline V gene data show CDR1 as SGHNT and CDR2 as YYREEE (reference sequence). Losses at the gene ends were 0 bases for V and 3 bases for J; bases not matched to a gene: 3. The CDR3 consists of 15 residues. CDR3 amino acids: CASSLAGQGNYEQYF. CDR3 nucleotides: TGTGCCAGCAGCTTGGCGGGACAGGGGAACTACGAGCAGTACTTC.

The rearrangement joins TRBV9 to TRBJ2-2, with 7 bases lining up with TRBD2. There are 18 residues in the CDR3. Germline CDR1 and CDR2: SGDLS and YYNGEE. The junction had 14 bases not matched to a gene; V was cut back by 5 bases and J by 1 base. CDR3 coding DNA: TGTGCCAGCAGTGAGGGAGGGGAGGGCCGATGGAACACCGGGGAGCTGTTTTTT. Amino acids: CASSEGGEGRWNTGELFF.

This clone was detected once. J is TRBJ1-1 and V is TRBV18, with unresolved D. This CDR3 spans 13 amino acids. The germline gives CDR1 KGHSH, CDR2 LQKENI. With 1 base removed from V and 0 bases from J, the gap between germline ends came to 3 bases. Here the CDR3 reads CASSPHLNTEAFF. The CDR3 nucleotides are TGTGCCAGCTCACCACACCTGAACACTGAAGCTTTCTTT.

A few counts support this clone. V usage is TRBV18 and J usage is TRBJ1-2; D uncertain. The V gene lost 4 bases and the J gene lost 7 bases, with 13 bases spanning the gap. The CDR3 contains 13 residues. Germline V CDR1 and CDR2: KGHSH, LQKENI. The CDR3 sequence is CASSQSAVVGYTF. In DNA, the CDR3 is TGTGCCAGCTCACAATCAGCCGTGGTTGGCTACACCTTC. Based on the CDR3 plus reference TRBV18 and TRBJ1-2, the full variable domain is NAGVMQNPRHLVRRRGQEARLRCSPMKGHSHVYWYRQLPEEGLKFMVYLQKENIIDESGMPKERFSAEFPKEGPSILRIQQVVRGDSAAYFCASSQSAVVGYTFGSGTRLTVV.

CDR3 nucleotides: TGTGCCAGCAGCCTTATAGGACAGGGAGCCCAAGAGACCCAGTACTTC. Translated: CASSLIGQGAQETQYF. The chain combines TRBV7-2 with TRBJ2-5; TRBD1 matches 8 bases. CDR3 length: 16 residues. The J segment lost 1 base and the V segment lost 5 bases, leaving 9 bases of the junction unmatched. Germline V gene data show CDR1 as SGHTA and CDR2 as FQGNSA.

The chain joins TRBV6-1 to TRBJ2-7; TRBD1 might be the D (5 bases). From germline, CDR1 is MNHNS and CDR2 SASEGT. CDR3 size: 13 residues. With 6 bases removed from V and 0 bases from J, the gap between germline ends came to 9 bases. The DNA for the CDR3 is TGTGCCAGCAGGGACACGAACTCCTACGAGCAGTACTTC. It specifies CASRDTNSYEQYF.

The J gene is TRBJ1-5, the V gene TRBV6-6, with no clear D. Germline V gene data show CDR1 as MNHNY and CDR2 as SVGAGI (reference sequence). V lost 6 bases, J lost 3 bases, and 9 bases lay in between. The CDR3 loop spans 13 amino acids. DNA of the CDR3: TGTGCCAGCAGCCGACCGCCCAATCAGCCCCAGCATTTT. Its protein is CASSRPPNQPQHF.

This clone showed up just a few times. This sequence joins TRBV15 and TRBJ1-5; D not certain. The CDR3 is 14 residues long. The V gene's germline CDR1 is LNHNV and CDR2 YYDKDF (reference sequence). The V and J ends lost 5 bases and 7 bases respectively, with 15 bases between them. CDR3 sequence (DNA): TGTGCCACCAGCGCGGACGGCGGTGGCCAGCCCCAGCATTTT. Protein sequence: CATSADGGGQPQHF. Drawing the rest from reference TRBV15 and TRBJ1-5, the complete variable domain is DAMVIQNPRYQVTQFGKPVTLSCSQTLNHNVMYWYQQKSSQAPKLLFHYYDKDFNNEADTPDNFQSRRPNTSFCFLDIRSPGLGDTAMYLCATSADGGGQPQHFGDGTRLSIL.

The CDR3 DNA is TGCGCCAGCAGCTTTGGGAGCTCCTATAATTCACCCCTCCACTTT. This sequence encodes CASSFGSSYNSPLHF. V gene TRBV5-1 combines with J gene TRBJ1-6; D remains unclear. The CDR3 sequence is 15 residues long. Germline assignment: CDR1 SGHRS and CDR2 YFSETQ. V was cut by 2 bases and J by 0 bases, with 6 bases left in between.

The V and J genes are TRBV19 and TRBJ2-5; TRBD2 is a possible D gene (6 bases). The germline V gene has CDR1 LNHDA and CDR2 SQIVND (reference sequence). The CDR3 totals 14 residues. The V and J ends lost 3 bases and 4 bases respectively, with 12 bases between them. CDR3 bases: TGTGCCAGTAGTATGACCTGGGGAGGAGAGACCCAGTACTTC. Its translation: CASSMTWGGETQYF.

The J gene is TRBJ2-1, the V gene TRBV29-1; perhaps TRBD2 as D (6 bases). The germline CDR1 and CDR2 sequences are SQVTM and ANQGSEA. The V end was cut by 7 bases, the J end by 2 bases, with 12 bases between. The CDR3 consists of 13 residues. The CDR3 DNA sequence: TGCAGCGCCGGCCTAGCGCCCTACAATGAGCAGTTCTTC. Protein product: CSAGLAPYNEQFF.

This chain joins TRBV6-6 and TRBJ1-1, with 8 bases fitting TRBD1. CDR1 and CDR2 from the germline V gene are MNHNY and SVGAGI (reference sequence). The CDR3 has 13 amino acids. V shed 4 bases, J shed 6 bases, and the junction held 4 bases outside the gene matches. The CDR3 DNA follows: TGTGCCAGCAGTTCACAGGGGGTGTCTGAAGCTTTCTTT. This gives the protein CASSSQGVSEAFF.

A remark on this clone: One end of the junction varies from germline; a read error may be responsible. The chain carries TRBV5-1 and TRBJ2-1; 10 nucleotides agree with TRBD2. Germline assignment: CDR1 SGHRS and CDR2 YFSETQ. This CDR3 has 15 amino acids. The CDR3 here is CASTLGGTSEGEQFF. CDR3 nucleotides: TGCGCCAGCACCTTGGGGGGGACTAGCGAGGGTGAGCAGTTCTTC.

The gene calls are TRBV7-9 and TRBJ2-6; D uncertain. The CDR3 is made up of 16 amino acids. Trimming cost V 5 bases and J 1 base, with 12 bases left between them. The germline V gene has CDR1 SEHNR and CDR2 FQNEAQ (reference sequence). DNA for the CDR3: TGTGCCAGCAGCCCACAACGCGTTTCTGGGGCCAACGTCCTGACTTTC. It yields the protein CASSPQRVSGANVLTF.